This is a list of T cell receptor beta chains from one sample in a study of T cells after yellow fever vaccination. From the 5' RACE reads, TCRdb called clonotypes with MiXCR, one entry per CDR3 protein. The data show around 530,000 distinct CDR3 sequences, around a sixth seen once. The sample was PBMCs, taken about 5 days after the first yellow fever vaccination. The source of these receptors is a man younger than 30 who received the YFV17D yellow fever vaccine. Each CDR3 is given with its conserved first and last residue. The D gene is left open where the match is weak. Part of the rows lack a size; the others show once, few, many or a class for expanded clones.

v_gene: TRBV29-1
abundance: NA
j_gene: TRBJ2-4
len: 14
d_gene: NA
CDR3aa: CRERGERAKNIQYF
CDR3nt: TGCAGGGAGAGGGGAGAAAGAGCCAAAAACATTCAGTACTTC

v_gene: TRBV28
abundance: NA
j_gene: TRBJ1-2
len: 11
d_gene: TRBD1
CDR3aa: CATQGAHGYTF
CDR3nt: TGTGCCACCCAGGGGGCGCATGGCTACACCTTC

v_gene: TRBV5-1
abundance: few
j_gene: TRBJ2-5
len: 13
d_gene: NA
CDR3aa: CASTLLGQETQYF
CDR3nt: TGCGCCAGCACCTTACTAGGCCAAGAGACCCAGTACTTC

v_gene: TRBV5-1
abundance: few
j_gene: TRBJ2-7
len: 13
d_gene: TRBD1
CDR3aa: CASEPGQGDEQYF
CDR3nt: TGCGCCAGCGAGCCAGGCCAGGGGGACGAGCAGTACTTC

v_gene: TRBV12-3/TRBV12-4
abundance: NA
j_gene: TRBJ2-3
len: 13
d_gene: NA
CDR3aa: CASSTGLGNTQYF
CDR3nt: TGTGCCAGCAGCACGGGGCTTGGGAATACGCAGTATTTT

v_gene: TRBV12-5
abundance: few
j_gene: TRBJ1-1
len: 16
d_gene: TRBD1
CDR3aa: CASGLILGGQGAEAFF
CDR3nt: TGTGCTAGTGGTTTGATCCTAGGAGGACAGGGAGCTGAAGCTTTCTTT

v_gene: TRBV20-1
abundance: few
j_gene: TRBJ2-3
len: 17
d_gene: TRBD2
CDR3aa: CSAISGTSGGETDTQYF
CDR3nt: TGCAGTGCTATATCTGGGACTAGCGGGGGGGAGACAGATACGCAGTATTTT

v_gene: TRBV2
abundance: few
j_gene: TRBJ2-2
len: 12
d_gene: NA
CDR3aa: CASSGVAGELFF
CDR3nt: TGTGCCAGCAGTGGGGTAGCCGGGGAGCTGTTTTTT

v_gene: TRBV4-1
abundance: few
j_gene: TRBJ1-4
len: 15
d_gene: TRBD1
CDR3aa: CASSRQGQGVEKLFF
CDR3nt: TGCGCCAGCAGCCGCCAAGGACAGGGGGTCGAAAAACTGTTTTTT

v_gene: TRBV4-3
abundance: NA
j_gene: TRBJ1-1
len: 14
d_gene: NA
CDR3aa: CASSHVGRNTEAFF
CDR3nt: TGCGCCAGCAGCCACGTGGGACGGAACACTGAAGCTTTCTTT

v_gene: TRBV11-2
abundance: few
j_gene: TRBJ2-5
len: 14
d_gene: NA
CDR3aa: CASRWGGVQETQYF
CDR3nt: TGTGCCAGTAGATGGGGCGGGGTCCAAGAGACCCAGTACTTC

v_gene: TRBV3-1
abundance: NA
j_gene: TRBJ2-1
len: 16
d_gene: TRBD1
CDR3aa: CASSHGTVSLYNEQFF
CDR3nt: TGTGCCAGCAGCCATGGGACAGTGTCCTTATACAATGAGCAGTTCTTC

v_gene: TRBV5-1
abundance: NA
j_gene: TRBJ2-2
len: 16
d_gene: TRBD2
CDR3aa: CASSLAPQTSAGELFF
CDR3nt: TGCGCCAGCAGCTTGGCCCCGCAAACTAGCGCCGGGGAGCTGTTTTTT

v_gene: TRBV5-1
abundance: few
j_gene: TRBJ2-3
len: 15
d_gene: NA
CDR3aa: CASSPDTRYPDTQYF
CDR3nt: TGCGCCAGCAGCCCAGATACTAGGTACCCAGATACGCAGTATTTT

v_gene: TRBV6-5
abundance: few
j_gene: TRBJ2-7
len: 15
d_gene: NA
CDR3aa: CASSYGLSSSYEQYF
CDR3nt: TGTGCCAGCAGTTACGGCCTCTCAAGCTCCTACGAGCAGTACTTC

v_gene: TRBV12-3/TRBV12-4
abundance: NA
j_gene: TRBJ1-5
len: 13
d_gene: NA
CDR3aa: CASSSERNQPQHF
CDR3nt: TGTGCCAGCAGTTCTGAACGCAATCAGCCCCAGCATTTT

v_gene: TRBV7-9
abundance: NA
j_gene: TRBJ1-5
len: 15
d_gene: NA
CDR3aa: CASSWGGRSNQPQHF
CDR3nt: TGTGCCAGCAGCTGGGGCGGGAGGAGCAATCAGCCCCAGCATTTT

v_gene: TRBV5-1
abundance: NA
j_gene: TRBJ2-4
len: 14
d_gene: TRBD1
CDR3aa: CASSLGAGGNIQYF
CDR3nt: TGCGCCAGCAGCTTGGGGGCAGGGGGCAACATTCAGTACTTC

v_gene: TRBV5-5
abundance: NA
j_gene: TRBJ1-2
len: 15
d_gene: NA
CDR3aa: CASSFEPGVDYGYTF
CDR3nt: TGTGCCAGCAGCTTTGAGCCGGGGGTGGACTATGGCTACACCTTC

v_gene: TRBV4-1
abundance: NA
j_gene: TRBJ2-1
len: 16
d_gene: NA
CDR3aa: CASSQGTISSYNEQFF
CDR3nt: TGCGCCAGCAGCCAGGGCACGATTAGCTCCTACAATGAGCAGTTCTTC

v_gene: TRBV10-2
abundance: NA
j_gene: TRBJ1-2
len: 14
d_gene: NA
CDR3aa: CASSGRGINYGYTF
CDR3nt: TGCGCCAGCAGTGGACGGGGGATTAACTATGGCTACACCTTC

v_gene: TRBV6-1
abundance: NA
j_gene: TRBJ2-5
len: 14
d_gene: NA
CDR3aa: CASTQGGHRETQYF
CDR3nt: TGTGCCAGCACCCAGGGGGGCCACAGGGAGACCCAGTACTTC

v_gene: TRBV27
abundance: NA
j_gene: TRBJ1-1
len: 15
d_gene: NA
CDR3aa: CASSLSLPGDTEAFF
CDR3nt: TGTGCCAGCAGTTTATCTCTCCCGGGTGACACTGAAGCTTTCTTT

v_gene: TRBV12-3/TRBV12-4
abundance: NA
j_gene: TRBJ2-3
len: 19
d_gene: TRBD2
CDR3aa: CASSFRLAGDFHPTDTQYF
CDR3nt: TGTGCCAGCAGCTTCAGACTAGCGGGGGACTTTCATCCCACAGATACGCAGTATTTT

v_gene: TRBV30
abundance: NA
j_gene: TRBJ2-6
len: 16
d_gene: TRBD1
CDR3aa: CAWARGWRSGANVLTF
CDR3nt: TGTGCCTGGGCCAGGGGGTGGCGGTCTGGGGCCAACGTCCTGACTTTC

v_gene: TRBV28
abundance: few
j_gene: TRBJ2-1
len: 12
d_gene: NA
CDR3aa: CASSVYLNEQFF
CDR3nt: TGTGCCAGCAGTGTCTACCTGAATGAGCAGTTCTTC

v_gene: TRBV14
abundance: NA
j_gene: TRBJ2-5
len: 13
d_gene: NA
CDR3aa: CASSQNAQETQYF
CDR3nt: TGTGCCAGCAGCCAGAATGCACAAGAGACCCAGTACTTC

v_gene: TRBV12-3/TRBV12-4
abundance: few
j_gene: TRBJ1-1
len: 16
d_gene: TRBD1
CDR3aa: CASSSPTGGPNTEAFF
CDR3nt: TGTGCCAGCAGTTCCCCCACAGGGGGACCGAACACTGAAGCTTTCTTT

v_gene: TRBV24-1
abundance: few
j_gene: TRBJ1-1
len: 15
d_gene: TRBD1
CDR3aa: CATSEGDSLITEAFF
CDR3nt: TGTGCCACCAGTGAGGGGGACAGCTTAATAACTGAAGCTTTCTTT

v_gene: TRBV5-1
abundance: many
j_gene: TRBJ2-3
len: 17
d_gene: NA
CDR3aa: CASSIREQTHFTDTQYF
CDR3nt: TGCGCCAGCAGCATCCGGGAACAGACCCACTTCACAGATACGCAGTATTTT

v_gene: TRBV20-1
abundance: few
j_gene: TRBJ2-3
len: 13
d_gene: NA
CDR3aa: CSYRDKTDYTQYF
CDR3nt: TGCAGTTACCGGGACAAAACTGACTATACGCAGTATTTT

v_gene: TRBV18
abundance: many
j_gene: TRBJ1-2
len: 13
d_gene: TRBD1
CDR3aa: CASSPGTGYGYTF
CDR3nt: TGTGCCAGCTCACCTGGGACAGGTTATGGCTACACCTTC

v_gene: TRBV3-1
abundance: NA
j_gene: TRBJ2-3
len: 15
d_gene: NA
CDR3aa: CASSRFGGDTDTQYF
CDR3nt: TGTGCCAGCAGCCGGTTTGGAGGCGACACAGATACGCAGTATTTT

v_gene: TRBV6-5
abundance: NA
j_gene: TRBJ2-2
len: 15
d_gene: TRBD2
CDR3aa: CASSFRASGPGELFF
CDR3nt: TGTGCCAGCAGTTTTAGGGCTAGCGGACCCGGGGAGCTGTTTTTT

v_gene: TRBV12-3/TRBV12-4
abundance: NA
j_gene: TRBJ1-2
len: 11
d_gene: NA
CDR3aa: CASSPIGGYTF
CDR3nt: TGTGCCAGCAGCCCCATAGGGGGCTACACCTTC

v_gene: TRBV7-9
abundance: few
j_gene: TRBJ2-3
len: 15
d_gene: TRBD1
CDR3aa: CASSFRDRVGDTQYF
CDR3nt: TGTGCCAGCAGCTTCCGGGACAGGGTGGGAGATACGCAGTATTTT

v_gene: TRBV7-9
abundance: NA
j_gene: TRBJ2-3
len: 13
d_gene: NA
CDR3aa: CASLPGYSDTQYF
CDR3nt: TGTGCCAGTCTTCCGGGGTATTCGGATACGCAGTATTTT

v_gene: TRBV7-3
abundance: few
j_gene: TRBJ2-3
len: 16
d_gene: TRBD1
CDR3aa: CASSLMQGASTDTQYF
CDR3nt: TGTGCCAGCAGCTTAATGCAGGGGGCGAGCACAGATACGCAGTATTTT

v_gene: TRBV13
abundance: few
j_gene: TRBJ1-1
len: 14
d_gene: NA
CDR3aa: CASSLLGHNTEAFF
CDR3nt: TGTGCCAGCAGCTTACTGGGCCATAACACTGAAGCTTTCTTT

v_gene: TRBV27
abundance: NA
j_gene: TRBJ2-1
len: 20
d_gene: TRBD2
CDR3aa: CASSPTGLAGGSSSYNEQFF
CDR3nt: TGTGCCAGCAGTCCTACCGGACTAGCGGGGGGCTCGAGCTCCTACAATGAGCAGTTCTTC

v_gene: TRBV7-2
abundance: many
j_gene: TRBJ1-3
len: 15
d_gene: TRBD1
CDR3aa: CASSLGGTAGNTIYF
CDR3nt: TGTGCCAGCAGCTTAGGAGGGACAGCCGGAAACACCATATATTTT

v_gene: TRBV4-2
abundance: few
j_gene: TRBJ2-1
len: 15
d_gene: NA
CDR3aa: CASSQDSTGGDEQFF
CDR3nt: TGTGCCAGCAGCCAAGATTCGACAGGTGGGGATGAGCAGTTCTTC

v_gene: TRBV9
abundance: NA
j_gene: TRBJ2-1
len: 18
d_gene: TRBD2
CDR3aa: CASSVATTSGGFVNEQFF
CDR3nt: TGTGCCAGCAGCGTAGCTACGACTAGCGGGGGGTTCGTCAATGAGCAGTTCTTC

v_gene: TRBV7-2
abundance: NA
j_gene: TRBJ1-1
len: 15
d_gene: NA
CDR3aa: CASSLSGLMSTEAFF
CDR3nt: TGTGCCAGCAGCTTATCTGGTCTGATGAGCACTGAAGCTTTCTTT

v_gene: TRBV5-4
abundance: few
j_gene: TRBJ2-1
len: 14
d_gene: TRBD1
CDR3aa: CASRSGTGYNEQFF
CDR3nt: TGTGCCAGCAGGTCCGGGACAGGATACAATGAGCAGTTCTTC

v_gene: TRBV7-3
abundance: few
j_gene: TRBJ2-3
len: 14
d_gene: TRBD2
CDR3aa: CASSSNPGGDTQYF
CDR3nt: TGTGCCAGCAGCTCCAATCCGGGGGGGGATACGCAGTATTTT

v_gene: TRBV12-3/TRBV12-4
abundance: NA
j_gene: TRBJ2-5
len: 15
d_gene: TRBD2
CDR3aa: CASSLGGWYQETQYF
CDR3nt: TGTGCCAGCAGTTTGGGGGGGTGGTACCAAGAGACCCAGTACTTC

v_gene: TRBV11-2
abundance: NA
j_gene: TRBJ2-7
len: 15
d_gene: TRBD1
CDR3aa: CASSLGVQGVDEQYF
CDR3nt: TGTGCCAGCAGCTTAGGAGTACAGGGGGTAGACGAGCAGTACTTC

v_gene: TRBV10-3
abundance: NA
j_gene: TRBJ2-3
len: 17
d_gene: NA
CDR3aa: CAISESIVSLTTDTQYF
CDR3nt: TGTGCCATCAGTGAGTCGATCGTGTCACTTACCACAGATACGCAGTATTTT